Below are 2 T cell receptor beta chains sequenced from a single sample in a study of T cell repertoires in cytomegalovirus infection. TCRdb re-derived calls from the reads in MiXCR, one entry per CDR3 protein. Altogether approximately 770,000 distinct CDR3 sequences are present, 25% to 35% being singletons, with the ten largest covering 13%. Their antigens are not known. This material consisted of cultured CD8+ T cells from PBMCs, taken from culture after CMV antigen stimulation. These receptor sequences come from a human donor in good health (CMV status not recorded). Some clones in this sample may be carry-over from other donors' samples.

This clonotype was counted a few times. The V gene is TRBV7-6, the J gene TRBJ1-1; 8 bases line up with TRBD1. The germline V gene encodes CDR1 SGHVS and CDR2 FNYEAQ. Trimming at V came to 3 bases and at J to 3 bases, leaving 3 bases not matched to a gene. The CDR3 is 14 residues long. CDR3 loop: CASSLGQDYTEAFF. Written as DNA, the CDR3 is TGTGCCAGCAGCTTGGGACAGGATTACACTGAAGCTTTCTTT.

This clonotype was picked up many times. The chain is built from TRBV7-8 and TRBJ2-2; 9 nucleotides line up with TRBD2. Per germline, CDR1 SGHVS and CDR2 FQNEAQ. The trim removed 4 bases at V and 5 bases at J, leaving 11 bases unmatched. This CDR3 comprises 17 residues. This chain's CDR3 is CASSSSLAGLVTGELFF. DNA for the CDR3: TGTGCCAGCAGCTCAAGCCTAGCGGGGTTGGTGACCGGGGAGCTGTTTTTT.